The clone carrying this T cell receptor beta chain was counted between two and nine times. Its specificity is unknown. This sample was taken from a study of cytomegalovirus exposure and HLA in healthy donors. Study at large: An early data release held tens of millions of unique TCRs from HLA-typed donors. Study-wide points: The study put 150 to 200 TCR beta chains on its list as cytomegalovirus-associated. Segments of the TCR beta V type were, in most cases, productive about 90% or about 30% of the time in an earlier analysis.

The PCR was carried out with 60 Vbeta primers and 13 Jbeta primers. Using immunoSEQ multiplex PCR, the repertoire was profiled, and TCRdb retains in-frame clones only, with some absent. The sample shows 150,000 to 200,000 clones, 65% to 80% of them seen only once. Germline CDR1 reads SGHNT; CDR2 reads YENEEA. Deletions cut 5 bases from V and 1 base from J, with 15 bases between. The CDR3 consists of 15 residues. Sequencing was done on a sample of PBMCs. V is TRBV11-3 and J is TRBJ2-7, with D perhaps TRBD1 (5 bases). This TCR was recovered from a woman in her thirties in good health and CMV-seropositive. The CDR3 loop is CASSPPGTGSYEQYF. The CDR3 nucleotides are TGTGCCAGCAGCCCCCCTGGAACAGGTTCCTACGAGCAGTACTTC.